These T cell receptor beta chains were read from a single sample in a study of human thymus T cells. The assay was immunoSEQ multiplex PCR, and TCRdb's table has in-frame clones only and misses some. The sample records around 120,000 clones, around 94% being singletons. The specimen was thymus tissue. These receptors all come from a boy younger than two with a congenital heart defect but otherwise immunologically healthy. Each CDR3 is given with its conserved first and last residue. The order of the fields is CDR3 protein, CDR3 DNA, D gene, V gene, J gene. The D gene is left open where the match is weak.

CDR3 protein: CASSLRGRHSPLHF
CDR3 DNA: TGTGCCAGCAGTTTAAGGGGGAGGCATTCACCCCTCCACTTT
D gene: .
V gene: TRBV28
J gene: TRBJ1-6

CDR3 protein: CASSTIPDRSSYEQYF
CDR3 DNA: TGCGCCAGCAGCACTATACCCGACAGGAGCTCCTACGAGCAGTACTTC
D gene: .
V gene: TRBV5-1
J gene: TRBJ2-7

CDR3 protein: CASSPRTSGYYEQYF
CDR3 DNA: TGTGCCAGCAGCCCTAGGACTAGCGGTTATTACGAGCAGTACTTC
D gene: TRBD2
V gene: TRBV11-3
J gene: TRBJ2-7

CDR3 protein: CASLRGTGGEAFF
CDR3 DNA: TGTGCCAGCTTACGCGGGACAGGGGGAGAAGCTTTCTTT
D gene: TRBD1
V gene: TRBV25-1
J gene: TRBJ1-1

CDR3 protein: CASSLLVVRRTDTQYF
CDR3 DNA: TGTGCCAGCAGCTTACTCGTAGTCCGTCGCACAGATACGCAGTATTTT
D gene: .
V gene: TRBV7-9
J gene: TRBJ2-3

CDR3 protein: CASSESTGAGKKDERDSPLHF
CDR3 DNA: TGCGCCAGCAGTGAGTCGACAGGGGCAGGGAAAAAGGATGAGCGGGATTCACCCCTCCACTTT
D gene: TRBD1
V gene: TRBV10-2
J gene: TRBJ1-6

CDR3 protein: CASGLRGGVNYGYTF
CDR3 DNA: TGTGCTAGTGGTCTCAGGGGAGGGGTAAACTATGGCTACACCTTC
D gene: .
V gene: TRBV12-5
J gene: TRBJ1-2

CDR3 protein: CASSPWASGVSQETQYF
CDR3 DNA: TGTGCCAGCAGCCCTTGGGCTAGCGGGGTTTCCCAAGAGACCCAGTACTTC
D gene: .
V gene: TRBV21-1
J gene: TRBJ2-5

CDR3 protein: CASSVVGGTSSYEQYF
CDR3 DNA: TGTGCCAGCAGCGTCGTAGGGGGCACGAGCTCCTACGAGCAGTACTTC
D gene: TRBD1
V gene: TRBV11-2
J gene: TRBJ2-7

CDR3 protein: CASSQRALAAGGLFPYNEQFF
CDR3 DNA: TGCGCCAGCAGCCAAAGAGCCTTGGCAGCGGGGGGACTATTTCCCTACAATGAGCAGTTCTTC
D gene: TRBD2
V gene: TRBV4-1
J gene: TRBJ2-1

CDR3 protein: CASSKALTGADTQYF
CDR3 DNA: TGTGCCAGCAGCAAAGCGCTCACGGGGGCAGATACGCAGTATTTT
D gene: .
V gene: TRBV21-1
J gene: TRBJ2-3

CDR3 protein: CASSKALSRFFGLPYEQYF
CDR3 DNA: TGTGCCAGCAGCAAAGCGCTTTCGCGTTTTTTCGGGCTTCCCTACGAGCAGTACTTC
D gene: .
V gene: TRBV21-1
J gene: TRBJ2-7

CDR3 protein: CASSPFRGHEQYF
CDR3 DNA: TGTGCCAGCTCACCGTTCAGGGGGCACGAGCAGTACTTC
D gene: TRBD1
V gene: TRBV18
J gene: TRBJ2-7

CDR3 protein: CASSQDTGTGNGYTF
CDR3 DNA: TGCGCCAGCAGCCAGGATACCGGGACAGGGAATGGCTACACCTTC
D gene: TRBD1
V gene: TRBV4-3
J gene: TRBJ1-2

CDR3 protein: CASSLFPGPAFYEQYF
CDR3 DNA: TGTGCCAGCAGCTTGTTCCCAGGTCCCGCTTTTTACGAGCAGTACTTC
D gene: .
V gene: TRBV7-9
J gene: TRBJ2-7